This T cell receptor (beta chain) was documented in a study of cytomegalovirus exposure and HLA in healthy donors. Primers included in the PCR were 60 Vbeta and 13 Jbeta primers. Sequencing was performed with immunoSEQ multiplex PCR; in TCRdb, only in-frame clones are kept and a portion is missing. Among tens of thousands of clones listed, about 9.5% were seen once. The CDR3 covers 12 residues. Trimming shortened V by 5 bases and J by 3 bases, and 11 bases separated the two germline ends. The germline V gene encodes CDR1 SQVTM and CDR2 ANQGSEA. Despite likely unrecorded immune exposures, the donors were nominally healthy at the time of sampling.

Source material: PBMCs. This chain connects TRBV29-1 to TRBJ2-7, with D maybe TRBD2 (5 bases). The source is a man aged 55 to 69 in good health and CMV-seropositive. CDR3: CSVSEDSYEQYV. Written as DNA, the CDR3 is TGCAGCGTTTCGGAGGATAGCTACGAGCAGTACGTC.